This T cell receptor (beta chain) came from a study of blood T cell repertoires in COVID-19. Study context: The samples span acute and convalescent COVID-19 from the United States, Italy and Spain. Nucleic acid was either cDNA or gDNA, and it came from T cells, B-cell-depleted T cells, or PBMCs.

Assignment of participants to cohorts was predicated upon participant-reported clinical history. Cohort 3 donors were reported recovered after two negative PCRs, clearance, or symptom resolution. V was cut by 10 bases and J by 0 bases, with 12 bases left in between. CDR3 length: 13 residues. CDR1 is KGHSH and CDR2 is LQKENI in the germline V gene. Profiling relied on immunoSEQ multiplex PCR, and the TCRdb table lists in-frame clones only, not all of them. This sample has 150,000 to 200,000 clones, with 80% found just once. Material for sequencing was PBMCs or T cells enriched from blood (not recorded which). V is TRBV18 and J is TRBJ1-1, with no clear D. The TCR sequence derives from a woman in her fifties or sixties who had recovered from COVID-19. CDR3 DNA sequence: TGTGCCACCTCTGAGGCCATGAACACTGAAGCTTTCTTT. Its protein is CATSEAMNTEAFF.